The rows below give T cell receptor beta chains drawn from one sample of a study of T cell responses to AZD1222 COVID-19 vaccine. Libraries were prepared by immunoSEQ multiplex PCR; TCRdb keeps only in-frame clonotypes and omits some of them. The table records about 130,000 clones, roughly 90% of them present only once. Sequencing used peripheral blood, obtained on day 0 of AZD1222 vaccination. The source is an adult in good health. Each CDR3 is given with its conserved first and last residue. D genes are given only for firm matches. A row's size may be missing; if present it is once, few, many or a size class.

V	length	size	J	D	CDR3	DNA
TRBV5-6	14	once	TRBJ1-2	TRBD1	CASSTPGQFYGYTF	TGTGCCAGCAGCACTCCGGGACAGTTCTATGGCTACACCTTC
TRBV3-1/TRBV3-2	17	.	TRBJ1-4	TRBD1	CASSQDRWTGDNEKLFF	TGTGCCAGCAGCCAAGATCGCTGGACAGGCGATAATGAAAAACTGTTTTTT
TRBV19	13	.	TRBJ1-2	TRBD1	CASNGDRNYGYTF	TGTGCCAGTAACGGGGACAGAAACTATGGCTACACCTTC
TRBV11-2	14	.	TRBJ2-5	.	CASSPGGLQETQYF	TGTGCCAGCAGCCCCGGGGGGCTACAAGAGACCCAGTACTTC
TRBV7-8	17	few	TRBJ1-6	.	CASSLGASLSYNSPLHF	TGTGCCAGCAGCTTAGGAGCCAGCCTCTCCTATAATTCACCCCTCCACTTT
TRBV12-3/TRBV12-4	13	.	TRBJ1-5	.	CASSFIGYQPQHF	TGTGCCAGCAGTTTCATAGGGTATCAGCCCCAGCATTTT
TRBV5-1	14	.	TRBJ2-3	.	CASAKGGDTDTQYF	TGCGCCAGCGCCAAGGGGGGGGACACAGATACGCAGTATTTT
TRBV7-5	17	.	TRBJ2-6	.	CARSRNLGEAGANVLTF	TGTGCCAGAAGCCGGAATCTCGGGGAAGCTGGGGCCAACGTCCTGACTTTC
TRBV7-3	14	.	TRBJ2-3	.	CASSFKRGSDTQYF	TGTGCCAGCAGCTTCAAGAGGGGATCAGATACGCAGTATTTT
TRBV19	12	.	TRBJ1-1	.	CASSTGPTEAFF	TGTGCCAGTAGTACTGGACCCACTGAAGCTTTCTTT
TRBV2	13	.	TRBJ2-7	.	CASRTGWDYEQYF	TGTGCCAGCAGAACGGGGTGGGACTACGAGCAGTACTTC
TRBV3-1/TRBV3-2	15	.	TRBJ2-2	TRBD1	CASSSGQGNTGELFF	TGTGCCAGCAGCTCCGGACAGGGGAACACCGGGGAGCTGTTTTTT
TRBV9	16	.	TRBJ1-4	TRBD1	CASSTPSTGGDEKLFF	TGTGCCAGCAGCACTCCCTCAACAGGGGGTGATGAAAAACTGTTTTTT
TRBV5-1	15	once	TRBJ2-7	TRBD2	CASRAGTSGSYEQYF	TGCGCCAGCAGGGCCGGGACTAGCGGGTCCTACGAGCAGTACTTC
TRBV14	12	.	TRBJ2-7	.	CASSQIHYEQYF	TGTGCCAGCAGCCAAATCCACTACGAGCAGTACTTC
TRBV2	13	.	TRBJ1-1	.	CASSEGRLTEAFF	TGTGCCAGCAGTGAGGGACGTCTCACTGAAGCTTTCTTT
TRBV7-2	13	.	TRBJ2-5	TRBD1	CASSETGGETQYF	TGTGCCAGCAGCGAAACAGGGGGGGAGACCCAGTACTTC
TRBV19	12	.	TRBJ1-1	.	CAAGRGEAEAFF	TGTGCCGCCGGCCGGGGGGAGGCTGAAGCTTTCTTT
TRBV19	14	few	TRBJ1-6	.	CASSTDWNDSPLHF	TGTGCCAGTAGTACCGACTGGAACGATTCACCCCTCCACTTT
TRBV18	17	.	TRBJ1-6	.	CASSLGGGSSYNSPLHF	TGTGCCAGCTCCCTCGGGGGCGGAAGCTCCTATAATTCACCCCTCCACTTT
TRBV5-1	13	.	TRBJ1-1	.	CASSLYLETEAFF	TGCGCCAGCAGCTTGTACCTTGAGACTGAAGCTTTCTTT
TRBV3-1/TRBV3-2	15	.	TRBJ1-4	.	CASSQNRSPNEKLFF	TGTGCCAGCAGCCAAAACAGGTCTCCTAATGAAAAACTGTTTTTT
TRBV27	13	.	TRBJ1-5	.	CASTGYAGQPQHF	TGTGCCAGCACAGGGTACGCAGGTCAGCCCCAGCATTTT
TRBV28	13	.	TRBJ1-4	.	CASSFVTNEKLFF	TGTGCCAGCAGTTTTGTCACTAATGAAAAACTGTTTTTT
TRBV5-1	18	.	TRBJ2-3	TRBD1	CASSLTAGTGVYADTQYF	TGCGCCAGCAGCTTGACGGCGGGGACAGGGGTCTACGCAGATACGCAGTATTTT
TRBV28	12	.	TRBJ1-1	.	CASSLQVTEAFF	TGTGCCAGCAGCTTACAGGTCACTGAAGCTTTCTTT
TRBV15	17	few	TRBJ1-5	TRBD1	CATSRESAGQGAQPQHF	TGTGCCACCAGCAGAGAGTCCGCGGGACAGGGGGCTCAGCCCCAGCATTTT
TRBV6-6	12	.	TRBJ2-7	TRBD2	CASSPGGGEQYF	TGTGCCAGCAGTCCGGGGGGAGGGGAGCAGTACTTC
TRBV27	14	.	TRBJ1-1	.	CASSFSEIDTEAFF	TGTGCCAGCAGTTTTTCCGAGATTGACACTGAAGCTTTCTTT
TRBV11-2	16	.	TRBJ2-1	.	CASRTLAGSSYNEQFF	TGTGCCAGCAGAACCTTGGCGGGTAGCTCCTACAATGAGCAGTTCTTC
TRBV28	13	.	TRBJ1-2	TRBD1	CASSWGQNYGYTF	TGTGCCAGCAGTTGGGGACAGAACTATGGCTACACCTTC